This T cell receptor beta chain was sequenced in a study of OX40 agonist ivuxolimab in advanced cancers. As for the study in general: Around 40% of patients had received prior checkpoint inhibitor therapy. Study-wide results and limits: Both CD4+ and CD8+ T cell populations in blood had undergone clonal expansion by week 6 at 0.1 to 3.0 mg/kg.

The CDR3 sequence is 15 residues long. V dropped 5 bases and J dropped 7; count of bases not matched to a gene: 13. Germline CDR1 LNHNV, CDR2 YYDKDF (reference sequence). Comment on this clone: Its antigen is undetermined.

The table came from immunoSEQ multiplex PCR; TCRdb's copy has only in-frame clones and leaves some out. The repertoire holds around 50,000 clones, with around 89% as singletons. The receptor was derived from an adult with an advanced solid tumor such as melanoma, head and neck, liver or kidney cancer. V and J are TRBV15 and TRBJ1-2, with 7 bases lining up with TRBD1. The sequenced sample was CD4+ or CD8+ T cells sorted from blood, obtained in a trial of the OX40 agonist ivuxolimab. CDR3 protein: CATSVKTGSSGGYTF. CDR3 sequence (DNA): TGTGCCACCAGCGTTAAGACAGGGAGTTCTGGTGGCTACACCTTC.